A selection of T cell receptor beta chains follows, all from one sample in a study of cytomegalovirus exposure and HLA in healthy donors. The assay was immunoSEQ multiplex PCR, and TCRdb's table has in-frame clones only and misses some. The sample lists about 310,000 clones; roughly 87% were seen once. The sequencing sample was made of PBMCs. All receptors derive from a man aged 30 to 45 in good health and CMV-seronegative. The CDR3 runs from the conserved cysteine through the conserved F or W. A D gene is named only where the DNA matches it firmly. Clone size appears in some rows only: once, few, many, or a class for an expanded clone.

CDR3: CASSQNSGRSDEQFF; DNA: TGTGCCAGCAGCCAGAACTCCGGGAGGTCGGATGAGCAGTTCTTC; D: TRBD2; size: -; J: TRBJ2-1; V: TRBV5-5
CDR3: CASRMTGFADTQYF; DNA: TGTGCCAGCAGGATGACAGGGTTTGCAGATACGCAGTATTTT; D: TRBD1; size: -; J: TRBJ2-3; V: TRBV6-5
CDR3: CATSRVGTDNVELFF; DNA: TGTGCCACCAGCAGAGTCGGGACAGACAACGTGGAGCTGTTTTTT; D: TRBD1; size: -; J: TRBJ2-2; V: TRBV15
CDR3: CASSNTGLTDTQYF; DNA: TGCGCCAGCAGTAACACAGGGCTCACAGATACGCAGTATTTT; D: -; size: -; J: TRBJ2-3; V: TRBV10-1
CDR3: CASRRDTDTQYF; DNA: TGTGCCAGCAGGAGGGACACAGATACGCAGTATTTT; D: -; size: -; J: TRBJ2-3; V: TRBV6-1
CDR3: CASSVLISGAPPNYGYTF; DNA: TGCGCCAGCAGTGTTCTGATTTCAGGGGCCCCGCCTAACTATGGCTACACCTTC; D: -; size: once; J: TRBJ1-2; V: TRBV10-2
CDR3: CASSDRVGNSPLHF; DNA: TGTGCCAGTAGTGACAGGGTTGGGAATTCACCCCTCCACTTT; D: TRBD1; size: once; J: TRBJ1-6; V: TRBV19
CDR3: CASGVREYEQYF; DNA: TGTGCCAGCGGGGTCAGGGAATACGAGCAGTACTTC; D: -; size: -; J: TRBJ2-7; V: TRBV2
CDR3: CASSPTGTATYEQYF; DNA: TGTGCCAGCAGTCCGACAGGGACGGCGACCTACGAGCAGTACTTC; D: TRBD1; size: -; J: TRBJ2-7; V: TRBV27
CDR3: CASSLEAASRDSPLHF; DNA: TGTGCCAGCAGCTTAGAGGCAGCCTCTCGGGATTCACCCCTCCACTTT; D: -; size: -; J: TRBJ1-6; V: TRBV7-6
CDR3: CATAQLRGAQRYEQYF; DNA: TGTGCCACCGCCCAATTACGGGGGGCCCAGCGGTACGAGCAGTACTTC; D: -; size: -; J: TRBJ2-7; V: TRBV15
CDR3: CASSLGTGSGGNTIYF; DNA: TGTGCCAGCAGCTTAGGTACGGGATCGGGCGGAAACACCATATATTTT; D: -; size: -; J: TRBJ1-3; V: TRBV7-6
CDR3: CASSQGRDRGPGELFF; DNA: TGTGCCAGCAGCCAAGGGCGAGACAGGGGCCCCGGGGAGCTGTTTTTT; D: TRBD1; size: -; J: TRBJ2-2; V: TRBV14
CDR3: CASSYRQANTGELFF; DNA: TGTGCCAGCAGTTACCGACAGGCAAACACCGGGGAGCTGTTTTTT; D: -; size: -; J: TRBJ2-2; V: TRBV6-5
CDR3: CASRTSTGGTQYF; DNA: TGTGCCAGCAGGACTTCGACGGGGGGGACCCAGTACTTC; D: TRBD2; size: -; J: TRBJ2-5; V: TRBV5-6
CDR3: CASSVGLASTDTQYF; DNA: TGTGCCAGCAGCGTAGGTCTAGCCAGTACAGATACGCAGTATTTT; D: -; size: once; J: TRBJ2-3; V: TRBV9
CDR3: CASTRVPGQGAGANVLTF; DNA: TGTGCCAGCACCAGAGTCCCGGGACAGGGTGCCGGGGCCAACGTCCTGACTTTC; D: TRBD1; size: once; J: TRBJ2-6; V: TRBV5-5
CDR3: CASSLSQGANEKLFF; DNA: TGTGCCAGCAGCTTAAGTCAGGGGGCGAATGAAAAACTGTTTTTT; D: TRBD1; size: -; J: TRBJ1-4; V: TRBV7-2
CDR3: CASSLFWAGRNTEAFF; DNA: TGTGCCAGCAGCTTGTTTTGGGCGGGCAGGAACACTGAAGCTTTCTTT; D: -; size: -; J: TRBJ1-1; V: TRBV5-6
CDR3: CASRESGGTEAFF; DNA: TGTGCCAGCAGGGAATCAGGGGGCACTGAAGCTTTCTTT; D: TRBD1; size: -; J: TRBJ1-1; V: TRBV6-1
CDR3: CASSIGTYNEKLFF; DNA: TGTGCCAGTAGTATAGGGACTTATAATGAAAAACTGTTTTTT; D: -; size: -; J: TRBJ1-4; V: TRBV19
CDR3: CASSEDRGRLGGEKLFF; DNA: TGTGCCAGCAGTGAGGACAGGGGGCGGCTGGGGGGTGAAAAACTGTTTTTT; D: TRBD1; size: -; J: TRBJ1-4; V: TRBV27
CDR3: CASSERTGRYGYTF; DNA: TGTGCCAGCAGTGAGCGGACAGGGCGGTATGGCTACACCTTC; D: TRBD1; size: few; J: TRBJ1-2; V: TRBV6-1
CDR3: CASSTGTGNTGELFF; DNA: TGTGCCAGTAGTACCGGGACAGGGAACACCGGGGAGCTGTTTTTT; D: TRBD1; size: once; J: TRBJ2-2; V: TRBV19
CDR3: CASSAPGSGANVLTF; DNA: TGTGCCAGCAGCGCTCCGGGCTCTGGGGCCAACGTCCTGACTTTC; D: -; size: -; J: TRBJ2-6; V: TRBV9